A single sample gave rise to the 28 T cell receptor beta chains below, sequenced in a study of blood T cells in healthy people across ages. A sample-barcoded 5' primer and a J-beta primer mix were used in a second PCR of about 6 to 12 cycles. TCRdb ran MiXCR on the 5' RACE reads and lists one entry per CDR3 protein. The data show about 670,000 distinct CDR3 sequences, about 43% seen once. Sequencing was done on a sample of blood. The receptors stem from a man older than 75 in good health.

The V gene is TRBV6-2 or TRBV6-3, the J gene TRBJ2-5, with 7 bases identical to TRBD1. V lost 6 bases and J lost 5; bases outside the gene matches: 6. Germline CDR1 is MNHEY and CDR2 is SVGEGT. The CDR3 is made up of 13 amino acids. CDR3 residues: CASRDTTGETQYF. The DNA of the CDR3 is TGTGCCAGCAGAGATACGACAGGGGAGACCCAGTACTTC.

As regards this clonotype: The junction departs from the called germline gene at one end, perhaps through a read error. This rearrangement joins TRBV4-1 to TRBJ2-3; 8 nucleotides agree with TRBD1. CDR1 and CDR2 from the germline V gene are MGHRA and YSYEKL. The CDR3 runs to 16 residues. In nucleotides, the CDR3 is TGCGCCAGTAGCCTATTAGCGACAGGGGGCACAGATACGCAGTATTTT. Its protein product is CASSLLATGGTDTQYF.

A word on this clonotype: This may come from a read error, since a much larger clone is one base off. The chain carries TRBV29-1 and TRBJ2-4, with D perhaps matching TRBD1 (5 bases). The J call is in doubt because the DNA end fits TRBJ2-7 better. CDR1 SQVTM and CDR2 ANQGSEA come from the germline V gene. The CDR3 spans 11 residues. The CDR3 nucleotides read TGCAGCGCCGTCAGGGTTGGCGAGCAGTACTTC. It specifies CSAVRVGEQYF.

This clonotype was counted a few times. The rearrangement links TRBV29-1 to TRBJ1-2; D is undetermined. The CDR3 spans 11 residues. Germline CDR1 SQVTM, CDR2 ANQGSEA. Trimming left V 1 base short and J 13 bases short, with 13 bases between. CDR3 residues: CSVEVLVEVTF. For the CDR3, the DNA is TGCAGCGTTGAAGTATTGGTAGAAGTCACCTTC.

The rearrangement joins TRBV27 to TRBJ2-1; TRBD2 is a possible D gene (6 bases). The germline V gene has CDR1 MNHEY and CDR2 SMNVEV (reference sequence). V dropped 0 bases and J dropped 5 bases, with 8 bases sitting between them. The CDR3 totals 14 residues. The CDR3 region is CASSLSGLNNEQFF. The CDR3 DNA sequence: TGTGCCAGCAGTTTATCCGGACTAAACAATGAGCAGTTCTTC.

The sample holds one count of this clonotype. With a much larger clone just one base away, this may be a read error. CDR3 amino acids: CASSLQGQETEAFF. CDR3 coding DNA: TGTGCCAGCAGTCTTCAGGGGCAGGAGACTGAAGCTTTCTTT. The chain couples TRBV12-3 or TRBV12-4 to TRBJ1-1; possible D gene TRBD1, 6 bases. The CDR3 length is 14 residues. V was cut by 5 bases and J by 5 bases, with 15 bases left in between.

This clonotype was observed many times. The V and J genes are TRBV7-2 and TRBJ2-7, with a weak D call TRBD1 (6 bases). Germline V gene data show CDR1 as SGHTA and CDR2 as FQGNSA. V lost 2 bases and J 6 bases, leaving 8 bases between the germline ends. This CDR3 is 12 amino acids long. The CDR3 here is CASSLSGVEQYF. In DNA, the CDR3 is TGTGCCAGCAGCTTATCAGGGGTCGAGCAGTACTTC.

This clonotype was observed a few times. The chain is built from TRBV20-1 and TRBJ2-7; the match to TRBD2 covers 10 bases. The ends lost 4 bases at V and 1 base at J; junction bases unmatched: 7. Germline lookup yields CDR1 DFQATT and CDR2 SNEGSKA (reference sequence). The CDR3 spans 15 residues. The CDR3 nucleotides are TGCAGTGCTACCGGAACTAGCGGGAATTCCTACGAGCAGTACTTC. Protein sequence: CSATGTSGNSYEQYF.

This clonotype was seen a handful of times. The chain joins TRBV19 to TRBJ2-3; weak D call: TRBD1 (5 bases). CDR3 length: 14 amino acids. Looked up from germline, CDR1 is LNHDA and CDR2 is SQIVND (reference sequence). V lost 3 bases, J lost 2 bases, and 9 bases lay in between. CDR3 nucleotides: TGTGCCAGTAGTATTCAGGGATCCACAGATACGCAGTATTTT. Protein sequence: CASSIQGSTDTQYF. Filled out from reference TRBV19 and TRBJ2-3, the complete variable domain reads DGGITQSPKYLFRKEGQNVTLSCEQNLNHDAMYWYRQDPGQGLRLIYYSQIVNDFQKGDIAEGYSVSREKKESFPLTVTSAQKNPTAFYLCASSIQGSTDTQYFGPGTRLTVL.

The genes are TRBV11-2 and TRBJ1-1; 7 bases fit TRBD1. Unmatched junction bases numbered 5, after V lost 5 bases and J lost 5 bases. Germline V CDR1 and CDR2: SGHAT, FQNNGV. The CDR3 has 13 amino acids. The chain's CDR3 is CASSKQGWTEAFF. The DNA for the CDR3 is TGTGCCAGCAGCAAACAGGGGTGGACTGAAGCTTTCTTT.

V is TRBV5-1 and J is TRBJ2-7; tentative D call: TRBD1 (5 bases). Trimming shortened V by 1 base and J by 3 bases, and 23 bases separated the two germline ends. CDR3 length: 18 residues. CDR1 and CDR2 from the germline V gene are SGHRS and YFSETQ. The CDR3 protein is CASSLMSTGPNNDYEQYF. CDR3 nucleotides: TGCGCCAGCAGCTTGATGAGTACAGGACCGAATAACGACTACGAGCAGTACTTC.

The rearrangement uses TRBV27 and TRBJ1-1; no clear D. The V and J ends lost 7 bases and 4 bases respectively, with 10 bases between them. This CDR3 is 12 amino acids long. Germline V CDR1 and CDR2: MNHEY, SMNVEV (reference sequence). For the CDR3, the DNA is TGTGCCAGCAATGGACGGGGCACTGAAGCTTTCTTT. Translation: CASNGRGTEAFF.

The count of this clonotype is one. The V gene is TRBV12-3 or TRBV12-4, the J gene TRBJ2-3; 7 positions agree with TRBD2. This CDR3 comprises 14 residues. Unmatched junction bases numbered 15, after V lost 7 bases and J lost 11 bases. The CDR3 DNA reads TGTGCCAGCACGAGGGGAGGGCTTGCAGATGTGCAGTATTTT. Translation: CASTRGGLADVQYF.

The chain uses TRBV20-1 and TRBJ2-5; either TRBD1 or TRBD2 may supply D (5 bases each). The J call is doubtful: the DNA matches TRBJ2-1 better. The germline V gene encodes CDR1 DFQATT and CDR2 SNEGSKA (reference sequence). There are 12 residues in the CDR3. CDR3 sequence (DNA): TGCAGTGCACCCTGGGGGAGTGAGACCCAGTTCTTC. It translates to CSAPWGSETQFF.

The genes are TRBV6-5 and TRBJ1-2; D uncertain. Trimming removed 0 bases at V and 2 bases at J, with 10 bases between. Germline V gene data show CDR1 as MNHEY and CDR2 as SVGAGI. The CDR3 length is 15 residues. The CDR3: CASSYSVFQNYGYTF. In DNA form, the CDR3 reads TGTGCCAGCAGTTACTCTGTATTTCAAAACTATGGCTACACCTTC.

V usage is TRBV28 and J usage is TRBJ1-2, with D unclear. V was cut by 7 bases and J by 4 bases, with 16 bases left in between. The germline gives CDR1 MDHEN, CDR2 SYDVKM. The CDR3 contains 14 residues. The CDR3 bases are TGTGCCAGCACCCCGACGGGATATTTCTATGGCTACACCTTC. Translated, it gives CASTPTGYFYGYTF.

A few counts support this clonotype. The chain carries TRBV27 and TRBJ2-3, with D perhaps matching TRBD1 (5 bases). The CDR3 loop spans 16 amino acids. CDR1 is MNHEY and CDR2 is SMNVEV in the germline V gene (reference sequence). V dropped 4 bases and J dropped 0 bases, with 14 bases sitting between them. CDR3 residues: CASSSNRLSSTDTQYF. CDR3 DNA sequence: TGTGCCAGCAGTTCAAACAGGTTATCTAGCACAGATACGCAGTATTTT.

J is TRBJ2-7 and V is TRBV9; D remains unclear. V was trimmed by 2 bases and J by 2 bases, leaving 14 bases between them. The CDR3 runs 15 residues. Germline lookup yields CDR1 SGDLS and CDR2 YYNGEE. As DNA, the CDR3 is TGTGCCAGCAGCGTCGGCGGAAAGATTACCTACGAGCAGTACTTC. Its protein is CASSVGGKITYEQYF.

The chain has TRBV28 and TRBJ2-3; 9 bases are a match to TRBD2. Germline V lookup: CDR1 MDHEN, CDR2 SYDVKM. V lost 7 bases to trimming and J lost 0 bases; unmatched junction nucleotides: 5. The CDR3 spans 15 residues. The CDR3 here is CASMRAGGSTDTQYF. The CDR3 DNA sequence: TGTGCCAGCATGCGAGCGGGAGGTAGCACAGATACGCAGTATTTT.

The genes are TRBV7-9 and TRBJ2-3, with 7 bases lining up with TRBD2. Germline CDR1 is SEHNR and CDR2 is FQNEAQ (reference sequence). There are 15 residues in the CDR3. V was pared by 2 bases and J by 3 bases, with 5 bases of the junction left unmatched. The CDR3, as DNA: TGTGCCAGCAGCTTATCGTTAGCGGGTACAGATACGCAGTATTTT. Encoded protein: CASSLSLAGTDTQYF.

This clonotype appeared a few times. CDR3 sequence: CASSLPGQNNYGYTF. CDR3 nucleotide sequence: TGCGCCAGCAGCTTACCGGGACAGAATAACTATGGCTACACCTTC. The J gene is TRBJ1-2, the V gene TRBV5-1, with 7 bases matching TRBD1. Per germline, CDR1 SGHRS and CDR2 YFSETQ. After removal of 2 bases from V and 1 base from J, the junction contained 5 bases not matched to a gene. This CDR3 spans 15 amino acids.

In this sample, this clonotype turned up a few times. This chain connects TRBV29-1 to TRBJ2-1, with D maybe TRBD2 (5 bases). Trimming removed 0 bases from V and 6 bases from J, with 15 bases in between. The germline V gene has CDR1 SQVTM and CDR2 ANQGSEA. The CDR3 has 15 residues. The CDR3 loop is CSVEEGGLAGNEQFF. CDR3 DNA: TGCAGCGTTGAAGAGGGTGGCCTAGCCGGCAATGAGCAGTTCTTC.

The chain combines TRBV4-3 with TRBJ2-5; 10 bases map to TRBD2. V was clipped by 1 base and J by 11 bases; unmatched bases: 13. CDR1 is LGHNA and CDR2 is YSLEER in the germline V gene. The CDR3 totals 16 residues. CDR3 protein: CASSQAGAGGQNEQYF. The CDR3 DNA follows: TGCGCCAGCAGCCAAGCCGGAGCGGGGGGGCAGAATGAGCAGTACTTC.

The chain links TRBV7-2 to TRBJ2-4; D possibly uses TRBD1 or TRBD2 (6 bases each). Judging by the DNA end, TRBJ2-7 fits better; the J call may be wrong. CDR3 size: 15 residues. From germline, CDR1 is SGHTA and CDR2 FQGNSA. The CDR3 protein is CASSRRGGQLREQYF. Here the CDR3 DNA reads TGTGCCAGCAGCCGGAGGGGAGGACAGTTACGCGAGCAGTACTTC.

This CDR3 reads CATSGRGGTGAYEQYF. The CDR3, as DNA: TGTGCCACCAGTGGTCGGGGTGGGACAGGAGCCTACGAGCAGTACTTC. This chain connects TRBV24-1 to TRBJ2-7, with 8 bases aligning to TRBD1. V lost 5 bases and J lost 2; bases outside the gene matches: 10. CDR3 length: 16 residues. Germline V gene data show CDR1 as KGHDR and CDR2 as SFDVKD.

The chain carries TRBV6-1 and TRBJ1-5, with D possibly being TRBD1 (5 bases). The germline V gene has CDR1 MNHNS and CDR2 SASEGT. The V end lost 4 bases, the J end lost 4 bases, and 14 bases lay between the germline ends. CDR3 length: 15 amino acids. CDR3 in DNA: TGTGCCAGCAGTGGCCACGGGGACCGAAATCAGCCCCAGCATTTT. Residues: CASSGHGDRNQPQHF.

This chain links TRBV20-1 with TRBJ2-3; 8 bases agree with TRBD2. Germline V gene lookup returns CDR1 DFQATT and CDR2 SNEGSKA (reference sequence). J was trimmed by 5 bases and V by 3 bases; bases with no gene match: 10. This CDR3 is built from 15 residues. As DNA, the CDR3 is TGCAGTGCTAGGGGGGGTAGCGGGACCGAAGATACGCAGTATTTT. Encoded protein: CSARGGSGTEDTQYF.

V and J are TRBV10-2 and TRBJ2-7; 7 bases agree with TRBD2. J lost 0 bases, V lost 7 bases, and 9 bases had no gene match. The CDR3 is 15 residues long. Germline V gene lookup returns CDR1 WSHSY and CDR2 SAAADI. The CDR3 sequence: CASTGQGGSSYEQYF. CDR3 sequence (DNA): TGCGCCAGCACCGGCCAGGGCGGGAGCTCCTACGAGCAGTACTTC.